Reported below is one T cell receptor (beta chain). This clone was counted once. Its antigen remains undetermined. No much larger clonotype is one base removed from it; base qualities were not supplied. The sample is drawn from a study of PD-L1 blockade in urothelial cancer (TCRdb year 2017). In terms of the full investigation: Therapy was started at some point between 2013 and 2015 for all patients, and atezolizumab 1,200 mg was administered intravenously every 3 weeks. About 90% of the 29 patients were identified as males with urothelial cancer of bladder origin, and a prior smoking history was reported by 18 of 29 patients. Patients had an ECOG performance status of 0 or 1 and had received between 0 and 3 prior chemotherapy regimens. Blood samples were analyzed at two time points: 3 weeks after treatment start (second dose) and 6 weeks after treatment start. Blood samples gave a median of approximately 150,000 T cells and approximately 80,000 unique TCRs, with a median clonality of approximately 0.078. The study, an exploratory multi-omic analysis, examined somatic, immune and clinical correlates of response to PD-L1 blockade with atezolizumab in urothelial cancer. Pretreatment tumor samples, along with matched peripheral blood collected serially before and after atezolizumab treatment, underwent TCR sequencing. Durable clinical benefit was defined as a progression-free survival longer than 6 months, and TCR features were additionally tested against progression-free survival and overall survival. In the same patients, pretreatment tumors underwent whole exome sequencing and RNA sequencing in addition to TCR sequencing. About 10 patients reached durable clinical benefit, while about 19 patients did not. Pretreatment blood TCR-seq was available for about 27 patients, at least one posttreatment blood collection was obtained for approximately 25 patients, and tumor TCR-seq was available for approximately 25 patients.

The time point label here, explained by the study, means: pretreatment peripheral blood. The cohort comprised roughly 30 patients with locally advanced or metastatic urothelial carcinoma treated at Memorial Sloan Kettering on a trial protocol. Peripheral blood mononuclear cells were collected pretreatment and during treatment, with between 1 and 8 total time points obtained per patient. The Qiagen DNeasy Blood extraction kit was used to purify genomic DNA from total PBMCs and tumor samples. Collected pretreatment and during treatment, PBMCs were isolated and stored as previously described. Taken from cysteine to phenylalanine, the CDR3 has 15 residues. CDR3 DNA only is kept here, 45 bases in frame from base 1. Via the germline V gene, CDR1 is MGHDK and CDR2 SYGVNS. V was cut back by 5 bases and J by 7 bases, leaving a gap of 17 bases between them. Summary of the overall study and its limitations: Patients with durable benefit showed greater expansion of tumor-associated TCR clones in peripheral blood 3 weeks after starting treatment (n of about 20, p = 0.022). A pretreatment peripheral blood TCR clonality below the median was linked to improved progression-free and overall survival. Because the sample size was small (n = 29) and many of the analyses were exploratory, the results are meant to be hypothesis-generating.

Synthetic TCR analog templates were spiked into each PCR to estimate absolute template abundance from read counts. TCRbeta CDR3 regions were amplified from genomic DNA with bias-controlled V and J gene primers using the immunoSEQ assay. Sequencing of rearranged TCRbeta segments was done at approximately 20X coverage. Regarding the original processing steps: Clustering was used to correct sequencing errors, and CDR3s were annotated against IMGT so that V, D and J genes could be assigned. Only productive TCRbeta rearrangements were used in downstream analyses, excluding out-of-frame or stop-codon sequences. To compute clonality, Shannon entropy was normalized by the log of the number of unique productive sequences and then subtracted from one. Clones differing between time points or between blood and tumor were identified by Fisher's exact test with Benjamini-Hochberg correction at adjusted p below 0.01. TCRdb carries this immuneACCESS record with in-frame sequences only. Its versions omit some clonotypes, under half of them owing to an unresolved V gene in the studies checked, with the rest unexplained. That table is the source of V, J and clone size, and D and trimming were worked out from the DNA. A total of 85,000 to 95,000 clones appear in this sample, nearly 90% of them only once. Jointly, the top ten make up roughly 1.6% of the sample.

The input for sequencing was PBMCs, taken around atezolizumab (anti-PD-L1) treatment. The V and J segments used are TRBV25-1 and TRBJ1-4; the D gene cannot be resolved reliably. This receptor was taken from a man aged 55 to 69 with urothelial cancer. CDR3 loop: CASSPRGLGVEKLFF. The DNA sequence is as follows: TGTGCCAGCAGTCCCCGAGGCCTTGGTGTTGAAAAACTGTTTTTT.